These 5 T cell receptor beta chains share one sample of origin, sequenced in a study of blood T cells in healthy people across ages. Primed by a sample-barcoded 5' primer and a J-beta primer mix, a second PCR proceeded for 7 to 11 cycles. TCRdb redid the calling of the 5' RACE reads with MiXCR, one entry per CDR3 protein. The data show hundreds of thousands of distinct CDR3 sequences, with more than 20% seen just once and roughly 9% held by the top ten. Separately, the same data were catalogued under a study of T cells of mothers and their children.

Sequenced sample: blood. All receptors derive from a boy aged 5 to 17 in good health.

CDR3 region: CASSLPLGGAGQETQYF. CDR3 coding DNA: TGTGCCAGCAGCTTACCCCTCGGGGGAGCGGGACAAGAGACCCAGTACTTC. The rearrangement joins TRBV7-2 to TRBJ2-5; 7 bases are shared with TRBD2. CDR1 and CDR2 (germline): SGHTA, FQGNSA. The CDR3 loop spans 17 amino acids. The trim removed 2 bases at V and 2 bases at J, leaving 11 bases unmatched.

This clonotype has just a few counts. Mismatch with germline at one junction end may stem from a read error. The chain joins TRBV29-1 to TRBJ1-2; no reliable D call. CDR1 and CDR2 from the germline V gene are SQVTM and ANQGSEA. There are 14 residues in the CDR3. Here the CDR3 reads CGVESQLTNYGYTF. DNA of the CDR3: TGCGGCGTTGAAAGTCAGTTAACTAACTATGGCTACACCTTC.

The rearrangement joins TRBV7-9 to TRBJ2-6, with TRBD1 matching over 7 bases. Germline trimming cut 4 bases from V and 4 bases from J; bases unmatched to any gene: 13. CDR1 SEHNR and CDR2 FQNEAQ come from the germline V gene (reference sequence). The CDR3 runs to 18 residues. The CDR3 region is CASSSQPRTGTGANVLTF. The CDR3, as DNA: TGTGCCAGCAGCTCCCAACCCCGGACAGGCACCGGGGCCAACGTCCTGACTTTC. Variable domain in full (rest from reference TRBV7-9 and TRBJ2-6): DTGVSQNPRHKITKRGQNVTFRCDPISEHNRLYWYRQTLGQGPEFLTYFQNEAQLEKSRLLSDRFSAERPKGSFSTLEIQRTEQGDSAMYLCASSSQPRTGTGANVLTFGAGSRLTVL.

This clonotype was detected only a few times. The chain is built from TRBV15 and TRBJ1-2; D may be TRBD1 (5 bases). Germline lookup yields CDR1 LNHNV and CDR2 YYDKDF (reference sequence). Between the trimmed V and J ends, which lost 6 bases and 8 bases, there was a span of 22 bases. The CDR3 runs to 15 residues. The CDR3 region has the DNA TGTGCCACCAGTATAGACGACTCAGGGATAGAAGGCTACACCTTC. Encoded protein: CATSIDDSGIEGYTF.

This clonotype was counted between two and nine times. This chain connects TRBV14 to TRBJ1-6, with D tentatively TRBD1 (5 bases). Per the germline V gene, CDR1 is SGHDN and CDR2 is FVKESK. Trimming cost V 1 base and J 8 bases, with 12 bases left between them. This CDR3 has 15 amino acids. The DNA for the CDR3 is TGTGCCAGCAGCCAAGTAGTGGGGGGGGATTCACCCCTCCACTTT. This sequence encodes CASSQVVGGDSPLHF.